This entry lists 2 T cell receptor beta chains sequenced from one sample in a study of T cells in Graves' hyperthyroidism and ophthalmopathy. Amplification of TCR beta CDR3 regions used RNA as the template. The HTBI set primed first-round TCR CDR3 RT-PCR. TCRdb ran MiXCR on the multiplex PCR reads and lists one entry per CDR3 protein. Of fewer than 650,000 distinct CDR3 sequences in the sample, over 12% were seen once. Sequencing used blood. These receptors came from a woman in her thirties or forties with Graves' ophthalmopathy.

The chain uses TRBV20-1 and TRBJ2-2; weak D call: TRBD1 (6 bases). Germline CDR1 reads DFQATT; CDR2 reads SNEGSKA (reference sequence). The CDR3 loop spans 19 amino acids. In DNA form, the CDR3 reads TGCGGCCAACCCCCAAGGGGGAACTCCGCATGGGAGAACACCGGGGAGCTGTTTTTT. The encoded protein is CGQPPRGNSAWENTGELFF.

This clonotype was counted many times. This chain joins TRBV5-1 and TRBJ1-5, with 7 bases matching TRBD1. Germline lookup yields CDR1 SGHRS and CDR2 YFSETQ. The ends lost 5 bases at V and 4 bases at J; junction bases unmatched: 9. This CDR3 contains 15 residues. CDR3 loop: CASRRDSSPNQPQHF. CDR3 in DNA: TGCGCCAGCAGGCGGGACAGCTCTCCTAATCAGCCCCAGCATTTT.